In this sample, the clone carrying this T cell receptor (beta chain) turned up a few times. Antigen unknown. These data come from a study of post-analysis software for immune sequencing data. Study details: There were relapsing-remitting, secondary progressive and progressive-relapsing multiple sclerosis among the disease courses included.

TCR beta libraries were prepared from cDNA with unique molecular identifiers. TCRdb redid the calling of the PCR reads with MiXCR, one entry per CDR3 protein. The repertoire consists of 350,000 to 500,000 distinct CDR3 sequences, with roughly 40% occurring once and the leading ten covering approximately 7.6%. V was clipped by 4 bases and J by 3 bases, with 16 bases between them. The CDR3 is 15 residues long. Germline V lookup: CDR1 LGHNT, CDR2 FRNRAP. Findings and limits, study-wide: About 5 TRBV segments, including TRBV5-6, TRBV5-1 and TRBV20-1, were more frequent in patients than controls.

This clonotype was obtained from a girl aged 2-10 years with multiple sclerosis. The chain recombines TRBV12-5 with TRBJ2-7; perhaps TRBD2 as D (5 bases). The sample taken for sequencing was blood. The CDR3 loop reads CASGSLLQRGYEQYF. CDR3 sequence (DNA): TGTGCTAGTGGTTCGCTCCTTCAACGGGGCTACGAGCAGTACTTC.